The 26 T cell receptor beta chains listed next were all sequenced from one sample in a study of CD8+CD57+ T cells in acquired aplastic anemia. Genomic DNA, serving as template, underwent TCR beta VDJ and CDR3 profiling. Via MiXCR, TCRdb re-called the reads, giving one row per CDR3 protein. The sample has around 190,000 distinct CDR3 sequences, around 59% seen once. The sample was sorted CD4+, CD8+, or CD8+CD57+ T cells (not recorded which) from PBMCs. The receptors derive from a human donor in good health, serving as a control.

This clonotype has a count of ten or more. V is TRBV10-3 and J is TRBJ1-2, with TRBD1 matching 10 bases. CDR1 and CDR2 (germline): ENHRY, SYGVKD. This CDR3 has 15 residues. The V segment lost 4 bases and the J segment 2 bases; nucleotides outside the gene matches: 4. CDR3 in DNA: TGTGCCATCAGTGCGGGGACAGGGGCGAACTATGGCTACACCTTC. As protein: CAISAGTGANYGYTF.

The sample holds one count of this clonotype. With a much larger clone just one base away, this may be a read error. CDR3 residues: CASRTGRGYGYAF. The DNA of the CDR3 is TGTGCCAGCAGGACAGGGCGGGGGTATGGCTACGCCTTC. The chain links TRBV28 to TRBJ1-2; 7 bases align to TRBD1. Per germline, CDR1 MDHEN and CDR2 SYDVKM. CDR3 length equals 13 residues.

Points on this clonotype: The junction departs from the called germline gene at one end, perhaps through a read error. The gene calls are TRBV29-1 and TRBJ1-1, with TRBD1 matching over 7 bases. The germline CDR1 and CDR2 sequences are SQVTM and ANQGSEA. The CDR3 spans 12 residues. CDR3 sequence (DNA): TGCAGCGTTTCCGGACAGGCCCCTGAGGCTTTCTTT. Translated: CSVSGQAPEAFF.

V gene TRBV12-3 or TRBV12-4 combines with J gene TRBJ2-5, with 9 bases fitting TRBD1. There are 16 residues in the CDR3. Trimming removed 5 bases from V and 8 bases from J; junction bases left unmatched: 15. DNA of the CDR3: TGTGCCAGCAGTGGCCCGGGTGGGGGACAGGGTTTCACCCAGTACTTC. Translating gives CASSGPGGGQGFTQYF.

In this sample, this clonotype turned up many times. The chain carries TRBV7-8 and TRBJ2-1; weak D call: TRBD2 (7 bases). This CDR3 region has 12 residues. V shed 6 bases and J shed 9 bases, with 12 bases lying between them. CDR1 and CDR2 (germline): SGHVS, FQNEAQ. CDR3 in amino acids: CASRYRGGEQFF. For the CDR3, the DNA is TGTGCCAGCAGATATAGGGGGGGTGAGCAGTTCTTC.

The count of this clonotype is one. The conserved final phenylalanine or tryptophan is absent from the CDR3, which likely points to a read error. The DNA is left out, because the CDR3 cannot be placed on it with certainty; the CDR3 is given as TCRdb lists it. The chain uses TRBV20-1 and TRBJ2-2; the table's TRBD1 call for D was not verified on the DNA. The CDR3 totals 10 residues, both ends included. In germline, CDR1 is DFQATT, CDR2 SNEGSKA (reference sequence). CDR3: CSAMGGNSVV.

This clonotype was counted between two and nine times. V is TRBV28 and J is TRBJ1-4; D possibly corresponds to TRBD1 (6 bases). The CDR3 covers 15 residues. The germline V gene has CDR1 MDHEN and CDR2 SYDVKM. The V end was cut by 6 bases, the J end by 7 bases, with 18 bases between. This chain's CDR3 is CASRKAGQGFEKLFF. The CDR3 coding sequence is TGTGCCAGCAGAAAAGCGGGCCAGGGGTTTGAAAAACTGTTTTTT.

DNA of the CDR3: TGTGCCAGCAGGCGTACTAGCGGGGGGTTTGGAGATACGCAGTATTTT. Translated: CASRRTSGGFGDTQYF. The rearrangement joins TRBV7-2 to TRBJ2-3; 12 bases align to TRBD2. Trimming removed 6 bases from V and 5 bases from J; junction bases left unmatched: 9. Germline V gives CDR1 SGHTA, CDR2 FQGNSA. This CDR3 is built from 16 residues. Using reference TRBV7-2 and TRBJ2-3 for the parts outside the CDR3, the full variable domain is GAGVSQSPSNKVTEKGKDVELRCDPISGHTALYWYRQSLGQGLEFLIYFQGNSAPDKSGLPSDRFSAERTGGSVSTLTIQRTQQEDSAVYLCASRRTSGGFGDTQYFGPGTRLTVL.

The chain couples TRBV2 to TRBJ2-7; TRBD1 matches 9 bases. CDR1 and CDR2 (germline): SNHLY, FYNNEI. V lost 5 bases and J lost 3; bases outside the gene matches: 5. CDR3 size: 14 residues. CDR3 amino acids: CASSPDRGDYEQYF. The DNA for the CDR3 is TGTGCCAGCAGTCCGGACAGGGGAGACTACGAGCAGTACTTC.

The rearrangement uses TRBV19 and TRBJ1-5; weak D call: TRBD1 (6 bases). The length of the CDR3 is 17 residues. V lost 6 bases and J lost 5, with 23 bases in between. In germline, CDR1 is LNHDA, CDR2 SQIVND (reference sequence). CDR3 DNA: TGTGCCAGTAGGGAAACTGGGACACTCAAACGACATCAGCCCCAGCATTTT. This gives the protein CASRETGTLKRHQPQHF.

At least ten counts were recorded for this clonotype. The V and J genes are TRBV5-1 and TRBJ2-3; TRBD2 agrees at 12 bases. Germline CDR1 reads SGHRS; CDR2 reads YFSETQ. This CDR3 is 17 amino acids long. J was trimmed by 4 bases and V by 0 bases; bases with no gene match: 6. The CDR3 sequence is CASSLEASGGAADTQYF. As DNA, the CDR3 is TGCGCCAGCAGCTTGGAGGCTAGCGGGGGGGCGGCAGATACGCAGTATTTT.

This clonotype was detected ten times or more. The chain links TRBV7-2 to TRBJ1-2; TRBD1 matches at 9 bases. CDR1 is SGHTA, CDR2 FQGNSA, per germline. This CDR3 has 13 amino acids. V lost 4 bases to trimming and J lost 6 bases; unmatched junction nucleotides: 3. The CDR3: CASSSQGAHGYTF. CDR3 DNA sequence: TGTGCCAGCAGCTCACAGGGGGCGCATGGCTACACCTTC.

This clonotype was detected ten times or more. The J gene is TRBJ1-1, the V gene TRBV28; D is unresolved. The length of the CDR3 is 13 residues. Germline V gene lookup returns CDR1 MDHEN and CDR2 SYDVKM. V lost 6 bases and J 4 bases, leaving 12 bases between the germline ends. The CDR3 bases are TGTGCCAGCAGCCCAGTGTACCTCACTGAAGCTTTCTTT. Encoded protein: CASSPVYLTEAFF. The full variable domain, with the rest looked up from reference TRBV28 and TRBJ1-1, is DVKVTQSSRYLVKRTGEKVFLECVQDMDHENMFWYRQDPGLGLRLIYFSYDVKMKEKGDIPEGYSVSREKKERFSLILESASTNQTSMYLCASSPVYLTEAFFGQGTRLTVV.

This clonotype was seen at least ten times. The CDR3 region is CASRKTGRNEQYF. CDR3 nucleotide sequence: TGTGCCAGCAGGAAAACAGGGAGGAACGAGCAGTACTTC. V gene TRBV6-2 or TRBV6-3 combines with J gene TRBJ2-7; D may be TRBD1 or TRBD2 (6 bases each). The CDR3 runs to 13 residues. The germline V gene encodes CDR1 MNHEY and CDR2 SVGEGT. The V end was cut by 6 bases, the J end by 5 bases, with 14 bases between.

This clonotype was counted a few times. The chain recombines TRBV20-1 with TRBJ1-2; D uncertain. CDR3 length: 13 residues. V lost 3 bases and J lost 6, with 14 bases in between. Germline CDR1 DFQATT, CDR2 SNEGSKA (reference sequence). The CDR3 sequence: CSASPAGHDGYTF. In nucleotides, the CDR3 is TGCAGTGCTAGCCCCGCCGGGCACGATGGCTACACCTTC.

The sample holds many counts of this clonotype. The rearrangement links TRBV7-8 to TRBJ2-7; possibly TRBD1 for D (6 bases). Germline V gives CDR1 SGHVS, CDR2 FQNEAQ. The CDR3 is 14 residues long. Trimming took off 1 base at V and 1 base at J, with 8 bases between the two ends. The CDR3 loop reads CASSLGTASYEQYF. The CDR3 nucleotides read TGTGCCAGCAGCTTAGGGACAGCATCCTACGAGCAGTACTTC.

This clonotype has just a few counts. The chain combines TRBV28 with TRBJ1-3, with D unclear. The germline V gene has CDR1 MDHEN and CDR2 SYDVKM. The CDR3 loop spans 16 amino acids. V lost 3 bases to trimming and J lost 0 bases, with 12 bases between them. CDR3 bases: TGTGCCAGCAGTTTTACACTTTCATCCTCTGGAAACACCATATATTTT. Its translation: CASSFTLSSSGNTIYF.

The rearrangement joins TRBV2 to TRBJ2-7; no firm D call. The CDR3 is made up of 12 amino acids. The V end lost 8 bases, the J end lost 5 bases, and 13 bases lay between the germline ends. CDR1 SNHLY and CDR2 FYNNEI come from the germline V gene. CDR3 sequence reads: CASGRGRDEQYF. Here the CDR3 DNA reads TGTGCCAGCGGCCGAGGCCGCGACGAGCAGTACTTC.

The rearrangement joins TRBV2 to TRBJ1-1; unclear D gene. V was shortened by 6 bases and J by 1 base, with 9 bases between the two germline ends. Germline CDR1 SNHLY, CDR2 FYNNEI. This CDR3 contains 13 residues. The CDR3 protein is CASRGQRNTEAFF. In DNA form, the CDR3 reads TGTGCCAGCAGGGGTCAGAGGAACACTGAAGCTTTCTTT.

The chain has TRBV7-3 and TRBJ1-6, with D possibly being TRBD1 (6 bases). Trimming removed 0 bases at V and 7 bases at J, with 10 bases between. Germline V gives CDR1 SGHTA, CDR2 FQGTGA. The CDR3 extends over 15 amino acids. CDR3 DNA: TGTGCCAGCAGCTTAACGCCGGGGGGCAATTCACCCCTCCACTTT. Its protein product is CASSLTPGGNSPLHF.

The chain joins TRBV19 to TRBJ2-5, with no clear D. In germline, CDR1 is LNHDA, CDR2 SQIVND (reference sequence). Trimming left V 4 bases short and J 4 bases short, with 7 bases between. The CDR3 extends over 12 amino acids. This CDR3 is CASSTRSETQYF. The CDR3 DNA sequence: TGTGCCAGTAGTACTCGGTCAGAGACCCAGTACTTC.

The chain recombines TRBV15 with TRBJ1-1, with no clear D. The germline gives CDR1 LNHNV, CDR2 YYDKDF (reference sequence). V lost 7 bases to trimming and J lost 4 bases, with 16 bases between them. The CDR3 is made up of 14 amino acids. The CDR3 DNA is TGTGCCACCATCGAAAAGGGAGGTATCACTGAAGCTTTCTTT. This encodes CATIEKGGITEAFF.

Ten or more counts support this clonotype. The V and J genes are TRBV7-8 and TRBJ1-1; D gene unclear. The germline V gene has CDR1 SGHVS and CDR2 FQNEAQ. Trimming stripped 0 bases from V and 7 bases from J, with 9 bases between. The CDR3 is 13 residues long. CDR3 coding DNA: TGTGCCAGCAGCTTAGCGGGGTACGGTGAAGCTTTCTTT. Translation: CASSLAGYGEAFF.

Many counts were recorded for this clonotype. J is TRBJ1-1 and V is TRBV28; no definite D call. Germline values: CDR1 MDHEN, CDR2 SYDVKM. The ends were cut back, 7 bases at V and 1 base at J, with 10 bases in the middle. The CDR3 has 13 residues. The DNA of the CDR3 is TGTGCCAGCAATCTATACACGAACACTGAAGCTTTCTTT. The encoded protein is CASNLYTNTEAFF.

This clonotype was recorded at least ten times. This chain uses TRBV20-1 with TRBJ1-5; D is uncertain. The V gene lost 4 bases and the J gene lost 2 bases, with 15 bases spanning the gap. Germline V gives CDR1 DFQATT, CDR2 SNEGSKA (reference sequence). This CDR3 spans 15 amino acids. This CDR3 reads CSANPRPLGNQPQHF. DNA of the CDR3: TGCAGTGCTAACCCCCGACCCCTGGGCAATCAGCCCCAGCATTTT.

The J gene is TRBJ2-5, the V gene TRBV2; D is unclear. The CDR3 contains 15 residues. The germline V gene has CDR1 SNHLY and CDR2 FYNNEI. V lost 8 bases to trimming and J lost 2 bases, with 18 bases between them. In DNA, the CDR3 is TGTGCCAGCTCGACACACACCCTATCTCAAGAGACCCAGTACTTC. It specifies CASSTHTLSQETQYF. Looking up the rest from reference TRBV2 and TRBJ2-5 gives the full variable domain: EPEVTQTPSHQVTQMGQEVILRCVPISNHLYFYWYRQILGQKVEFLVSFYNNEISEKSEIFDDQFSVERPDGSNFTLKIRSTKLEDSAMYFCASSTHTLSQETQYFGPGTRLLVL.